A selection of T cell receptor beta chains follows, all from one sample in a study of Graves' ophthalmopathy and Graves' hyperthyroidism. MiXCR, applied by TCRdb to the multiplex PCR reads, yields one record per CDR3 protein. Counted here are hundreds of thousands of distinct CDR3 sequences, over 40% occurring once; the ten biggest clones make up 3.3%. Sequenced material: peripheral blood. The receptors were gathered from an adult man with Graves' ophthalmopathy. The CDR3 runs from the conserved cysteine through the conserved F or W. A D gene is named only where the DNA matches it firmly. The size entry is marked missing in some rows and otherwise reads once, few, many or a size class.

cdr3_length: 16; j_call: TRBJ1-3; v_call: TRBV5-8; clone_size: NA; d_call: NA; cdr3_nt: TGTGCCAGCAGCTTCGCACCGACAGTCTCCGGAAACACCATATATTTT; cdr3_aa: CASSFAPTVSGNTIYF
cdr3_length: 15; j_call: TRBJ2-7; v_call: TRBV4-1; clone_size: few; d_call: NA; cdr3_nt: TGCGCCAGCAGCCCCCGGAGGGCGGCCTCCTACGAGCAGTACTTC; cdr3_aa: CASSPRRAASYEQYF
cdr3_length: 16; j_call: TRBJ1-1; v_call: TRBV15; clone_size: NA; d_call: NA; cdr3_nt: TGTGCCACCAGCAGTGAACAACCCCTGGGGAACACTGAAGCTTTCTTT; cdr3_aa: CATSSEQPLGNTEAFF
cdr3_length: 17; j_call: TRBJ2-2; v_call: TRBV29-1; clone_size: NA; d_call: TRBD2; cdr3_nt: TGCAGCGTTGAAGCTTCGGGGACTAGCGGGAGTCTGGGCGAGCTGTTTTTT; cdr3_aa: CSVEASGTSGSLGELFF
cdr3_length: 13; j_call: TRBJ2-7; v_call: TRBV5-1; clone_size: many; d_call: NA; cdr3_nt: TGCGCCAGCAGCCTGGACACGACCTACGAGCAGTACTTC; cdr3_aa: CASSLDTTYEQYF
cdr3_length: 15; j_call: TRBJ1-4; v_call: TRBV25-1; clone_size: NA; d_call: NA; cdr3_nt: TGTGCCAGCAGTGAAGCTCAGGTGAACTATGGCAAACTGTTTTTT; cdr3_aa: CASSEAQVNYGKLFF
cdr3_length: 14; j_call: TRBJ1-2; v_call: TRBV5-1; clone_size: few; d_call: NA; cdr3_nt: TGCGCCAGCAGCTTGATTTCAGCCAACTATGGCTACACCTTC; cdr3_aa: CASSLISANYGYTF
cdr3_length: 16; j_call: TRBJ1-6; v_call: TRBV20-1; clone_size: many; d_call: NA; cdr3_nt: TGCAGTGCTAGTAGCCTGTCCAGCCCCTATAATTCACCCCTCCACTTT; cdr3_aa: CSASSLSSPYNSPLHF
cdr3_length: 13; j_call: TRBJ2-5; v_call: TRBV29-1; clone_size: many; d_call: TRBD2; cdr3_nt: TGCAGCGTTGATCAGCGGGGTCAAGAGACCCAGTACTTC; cdr3_aa: CSVDQRGQETQYF
cdr3_length: 16; j_call: TRBJ2-5; v_call: TRBV7-6; clone_size: many; d_call: TRBD2; cdr3_nt: TGTGCCAGCAGCCTTTCGACTAGCGGGGGGCCAGAGACCCAGTACTTC; cdr3_aa: CASSLSTSGGPETQYF
cdr3_length: 17; j_call: TRBJ2-7; v_call: TRBV12-3/TRBV12-4; clone_size: NA; d_call: NA; cdr3_nt: TGTGCCAGCAGCCAAGGCGGGCGGGACCCCCATTCCTACGAGCAGTACTTC; cdr3_aa: CASSQGGRDPHSYEQYF
cdr3_length: 16; j_call: TRBJ2-2; v_call: TRBV19; clone_size: many; d_call: TRBD2; cdr3_nt: TGTGCCAGTAGTAAAGCGGGACTTTCGCATTCCGGGGAGCTGTTTTTT; cdr3_aa: CASSKAGLSHSGELFF
cdr3_length: 13; j_call: TRBJ2-7; v_call: TRBV7-6; clone_size: NA; d_call: TRBD1; cdr3_nt: TGTGCCAGCAGGGCCAGGGGGACGGTGAAGCAGTACTTC; cdr3_aa: CASRARGTVKQYF
cdr3_length: 13; j_call: TRBJ1-2; v_call: TRBV29-1; clone_size: NA; d_call: TRBD1; cdr3_nt: TGCAGCTCCTACAGGGGGCAGGAGTGGGGCTACACCTTC; cdr3_aa: CSSYRGQEWGYTF
cdr3_length: 10; j_call: TRBJ2-7; v_call: TRBV10-3; clone_size: NA; d_call: TRBD2; cdr3_nt: TGTGCCATCAGTGCGCGGGGGGTGTCCTTC; cdr3_aa: CAISARGVSF
cdr3_length: 15; j_call: TRBJ1-4; v_call: TRBV10-3; clone_size: many; d_call: NA; cdr3_nt: TGTGCCATCAGTGAGCCGACTAACGGAGTTCGAAAACTGTTTTTT; cdr3_aa: CAISEPTNGVRKLFF
cdr3_length: 15; j_call: TRBJ1-2; v_call: TRBV7-2; clone_size: NA; d_call: NA; cdr3_nt: TGCGCCAGCAGCCAAGTCCAGACGGCTAGTCGCGGCTACACCTTC; cdr3_aa: CASSQVQTASRGYTF
cdr3_length: 14; j_call: TRBJ1-4; v_call: TRBV3-1; clone_size: many; d_call: NA; cdr3_nt: TGTGCCAGCAGCCATGCGGACTCTAATGAAAAACTGTTTTTT; cdr3_aa: CASSHADSNEKLFF
cdr3_length: 18; j_call: TRBJ2-5; v_call: TRBV7-9; clone_size: many; d_call: TRBD2; cdr3_nt: TGTGCCAGCAGCTTTCCCGGGACTAGCGGGAGGTACCAAGAGACCCAGTACTTC; cdr3_aa: CASSFPGTSGRYQETQYF
cdr3_length: 14; j_call: TRBJ1-2; v_call: TRBV4-2; clone_size: many; d_call: TRBD1; cdr3_nt: TGTGCCAGCAGCCCGGGACAGGGACCCTATGGCTACACCTTC; cdr3_aa: CASSPGQGPYGYTF
cdr3_length: 12; j_call: TRBJ2-5; v_call: TRBV5-1; clone_size: many; d_call: NA; cdr3_nt: TGTGCCAGCAGCTTAGCAGGGGAGACCCAGTACTTC; cdr3_aa: CASSLAGETQYF
cdr3_length: 15; j_call: TRBJ2-2; v_call: TRBV7-2; clone_size: NA; d_call: NA; cdr3_nt: TGTGCCAGCAACCCCTGGGCAGTTCTAGGGGAGGAGCTGTTTTTT; cdr3_aa: CASNPWAVLGEELFF
cdr3_length: 13; j_call: TRBJ1-1; v_call: TRBV2; clone_size: many; d_call: NA; cdr3_nt: TGTGCCAGCAGTAGGGACACCGGAGGTGGAGCTTTCTTT; cdr3_aa: CASSRDTGGGAFF
cdr3_length: 14; j_call: TRBJ1-1; v_call: TRBV7-9; clone_size: many; d_call: NA; cdr3_nt: TGTGCCAGCAGCTTATCGGGAACAGACCTTGAAGCTTTCTTT; cdr3_aa: CASSLSGTDLEAFF
cdr3_length: 15; j_call: TRBJ2-5; v_call: TRBV9; clone_size: many; d_call: NA; cdr3_nt: TGTGCCAGCAGCGCCCACGGGGGCCGCCTTGAGACCCAGTACTTC; cdr3_aa: CASSAHGGRLETQYF
cdr3_length: 9; j_call: TRBJ1-1; v_call: TRBV29-1; clone_size: NA; d_call: NA; cdr3_nt: TGCAGCGTTGTGGGGGGAGCTTTCTTT; cdr3_aa: CSVVGGAFF
cdr3_length: 18; j_call: TRBJ2-6; v_call: TRBV7-9; clone_size: NA; d_call: NA; cdr3_nt: TGTGCCAGCAGCTTAGGAACGGGACAGCGGGCTGGGGCCAACGTCCTGACTTTC; cdr3_aa: CASSLGTGQRAGANVLTF
cdr3_length: 15; j_call: TRBJ2-2; v_call: TRBV4-1; clone_size: many; d_call: TRBD2; cdr3_nt: TGCGCCAGCAGCCGGGAGGGACTGAACACCGGGGAGCTGTTTTTT; cdr3_aa: CASSREGLNTGELFF
cdr3_length: 17; j_call: TRBJ2-5; v_call: TRBV7-2; clone_size: NA; d_call: NA; cdr3_nt: TGTGCCAGCAGCTTAGGGGTGGGGGCCGCCTTATCCGAGACCCAGTACTTC; cdr3_aa: CASSLGVGAALSETQYF
cdr3_length: 13; j_call: TRBJ1-5; v_call: TRBV6-1; clone_size: few; d_call: NA; cdr3_nt: TGTGCTACGTCCGATTGGGGTGTTCAGCCCCAGCATTTT; cdr3_aa: CATSDWGVQPQHF
cdr3_length: 14; j_call: TRBJ2-2; v_call: TRBV20-1; clone_size: few; d_call: NA; cdr3_nt: TGCAGTGCTAGAAGGGTCGCGAACACCGGGGAGCTGTTTTTT; cdr3_aa: CSARRVANTGELFF
cdr3_length: 16; j_call: TRBJ1-5; v_call: TRBV20-1; clone_size: many; d_call: NA; cdr3_nt: TGCAGTGCCAGAAGGGGTGGCGAACTGAGCAATCAGCCCCAGCATTTT; cdr3_aa: CSARRGGELSNQPQHF
cdr3_length: 11; j_call: TRBJ2-5; v_call: TRBV10-3; clone_size: many; d_call: NA; cdr3_nt: TGTGCCATCAGTGAGTCTGAGACCCAGTACTTC; cdr3_aa: CAISESETQYF
cdr3_length: 12; j_call: TRBJ1-1; v_call: TRBV7-8; clone_size: many; d_call: NA; cdr3_nt: TGTGCCAGCACCAAGGCAGGGATAGGGGCTTTCTTT; cdr3_aa: CASTKAGIGAFF
cdr3_length: 16; j_call: TRBJ1-6; v_call: TRBV2; clone_size: NA; d_call: TRBD1; cdr3_nt: TGTGCCAGCAGTCTCCGGGACAGGGGGTCTAATTCACCCCTCCACTTT; cdr3_aa: CASSLRDRGSNSPLHF
cdr3_length: 14; j_call: TRBJ2-1; v_call: TRBV12-3/TRBV12-4; clone_size: NA; d_call: NA; cdr3_nt: TGTGCCAGCAGTGGGGACTTAGCCGCTAATGAGCAGTTCTTC; cdr3_aa: CASSGDLAANEQFF
cdr3_length: 16; j_call: TRBJ1-5; v_call: TRBV5-6; clone_size: NA; d_call: TRBD1; cdr3_nt: TGTGCCAGCAGCTTATATCCCAGGGGGGCCAATCAGCCCCAGCATTTT; cdr3_aa: CASSLYPRGANQPQHF
cdr3_length: 15; j_call: TRBJ1-1; v_call: TRBV2; clone_size: many; d_call: NA; cdr3_nt: TGTGCCAGCACAACACAGGGTGGGTGGGGCACTGAAGCTTTCTTT; cdr3_aa: CASTTQGGWGTEAFF
cdr3_length: 13; j_call: TRBJ1-5; v_call: TRBV19; clone_size: many; d_call: NA; cdr3_nt: TGTGCCAGTAGCTTCAGGGGTTCTCAGCCCCAGCATTTT; cdr3_aa: CASSFRGSQPQHF
cdr3_length: 15; j_call: TRBJ2-2; v_call: TRBV10-3; clone_size: few; d_call: TRBD1; cdr3_nt: TGTGCCAGCAGACAGACAGGGAGCCCCACCGGGGAGCTGTTTTTT; cdr3_aa: CASRQTGSPTGELFF
cdr3_length: 14; j_call: TRBJ2-5; v_call: TRBV7-2; clone_size: many; d_call: NA; cdr3_nt: TGTGCCAGCAGCTCCTCAGGGGTACAAGAGACCCAGTACTTC; cdr3_aa: CASSSSGVQETQYF
cdr3_length: 13; j_call: TRBJ1-2; v_call: TRBV7-2; clone_size: many; d_call: NA; cdr3_nt: TGTGCCAGCAGCGAGGGGAGCGGACCGGGCTACACCTTC; cdr3_aa: CASSEGSGPGYTF
cdr3_length: 15; j_call: TRBJ2-7; v_call: TRBV7-9; clone_size: many; d_call: TRBD2; cdr3_nt: TGTGCCAGCAGCGACGCGGGACTAGCGGGACACGAGCAGTACTTC; cdr3_aa: CASSDAGLAGHEQYF
cdr3_length: 12; j_call: TRBJ2-5; v_call: TRBV10-3; clone_size: once; d_call: NA; cdr3_nt: TGTGCCATCTCTAAGCGGCAAGAGACCCAGTACTTC; cdr3_aa: CAISKRQETQYF
cdr3_length: 15; j_call: TRBJ2-5; v_call: TRBV6-5; clone_size: NA; d_call: TRBD1; cdr3_nt: TGTGCCAGCAGTTACTCAACAGGGGGCGACGAGACCCAGTACTTC; cdr3_aa: CASSYSTGGDETQYF
cdr3_length: 14; j_call: TRBJ2-7; v_call: TRBV12-3/TRBV12-4; clone_size: many; d_call: TRBD1; cdr3_nt: TGTGCCAGCAGCACGGACAGGGGTGGATACGAGCAGTACTTC; cdr3_aa: CASSTDRGGYEQYF
cdr3_length: 18; j_call: TRBJ1-5; v_call: TRBV7-9; clone_size: few; d_call: NA; cdr3_nt: TGTGCCAGCAGTGAAGAAGGGGGTAAAGGGCTCGGCAATCAGCCCCAGCATTTT; cdr3_aa: CASSEEGGKGLGNQPQHF
cdr3_length: 15; j_call: TRBJ1-6; v_call: TRBV19; clone_size: NA; d_call: NA; cdr3_nt: TGTGCCAGTAGTATCCGGGACGATTATAATTCACCCCTCCACTTT; cdr3_aa: CASSIRDDYNSPLHF
cdr3_length: 13; j_call: TRBJ2-7; v_call: TRBV2; clone_size: many; d_call: NA; cdr3_nt: TGTGCCAGCGTGTATACTGAGACCTACGAGCAGTACTTC; cdr3_aa: CASVYTETYEQYF
cdr3_length: 16; j_call: TRBJ2-7; v_call: TRBV9; clone_size: NA; d_call: TRBD2; cdr3_nt: TGTGCCAGCTCACCACCGTTAGGAGCGGGAGTCCACGAGCAGTACTTC; cdr3_aa: CASSPPLGAGVHEQYF
cdr3_length: 12; j_call: TRBJ1-1; v_call: TRBV2; clone_size: NA; d_call: NA; cdr3_nt: TGTGCCAGCAGTGAGGGTCGGACTGAAGCTCTCTTT; cdr3_aa: CASSEGRTEALF
cdr3_length: 13; j_call: TRBJ1-6; v_call: TRBV11-2; clone_size: many; d_call: NA; cdr3_nt: TGTGCCAGCAGCGTAACAGGGAATTCACCCCTCCACTTT; cdr3_aa: CASSVTGNSPLHF